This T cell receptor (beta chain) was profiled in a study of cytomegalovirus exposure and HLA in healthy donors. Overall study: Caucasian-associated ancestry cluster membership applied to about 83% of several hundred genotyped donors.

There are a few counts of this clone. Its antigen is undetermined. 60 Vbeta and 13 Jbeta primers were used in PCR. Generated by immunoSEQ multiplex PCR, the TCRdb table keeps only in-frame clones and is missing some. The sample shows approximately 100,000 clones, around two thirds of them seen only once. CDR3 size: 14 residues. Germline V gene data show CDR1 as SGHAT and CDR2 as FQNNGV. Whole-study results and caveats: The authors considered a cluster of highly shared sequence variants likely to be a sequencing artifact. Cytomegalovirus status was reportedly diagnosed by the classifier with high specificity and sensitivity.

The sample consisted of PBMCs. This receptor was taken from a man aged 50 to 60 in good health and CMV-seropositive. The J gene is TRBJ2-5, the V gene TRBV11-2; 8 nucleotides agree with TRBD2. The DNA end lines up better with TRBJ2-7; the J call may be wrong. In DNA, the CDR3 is TGTGCCAGCAGCTTAGCCGGGACTAGAGGCGAGCAGTACTTC. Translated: CASSLAGTRGEQYF.